The 28 T cell receptor beta chains below were found in one sample sequenced in a study of regulatory T cells in long-lasting Graves disease. Arm-PCR of CDR3 regions and iRepertoire HTBI primers were the basis on which TCR beta libraries were built. TCRdb used MiXCR to reprocess the multiplex PCR reads, holding one entry per CDR3 protein. The sample shows hundreds of thousands of distinct CDR3 sequences, approximately 16% of them seen only once. Sample time point: newly diagnosed GD, antithyroid drugs for less than 3 months. Preparation of the TCR library used RNA extracted from PBMCs. The same data also contributed to another study, on T cells in Graves' hyperthyroidism and ophthalmopathy.

This specimen was peripheral blood mononuclear cells (PBMCs), taken at new diagnosis, from a patient treated with antithyroid drugs. The receptors shown here come from a woman aged 30 to 39 with Graves disease.

This clonotype appeared many times. The V gene is TRBV7-3, the J gene TRBJ2-3; D is possibly TRBD1 (5 bases). Between the trimmed V and J ends, which lost 0 bases and 6 bases, there was a span of 16 bases. CDR1 is SGHTA, CDR2 FQGTGA, per germline. The CDR3 is 16 residues long. The CDR3 region is CASSLTVGLLGDTQYF. The CDR3, as DNA: TGTGCCAGCAGCTTAACGGTGGGGCTTCTCGGGGATACGCAGTATTTT.

This rearrangement joins TRBV19 to TRBJ1-1, with D tentatively TRBD1 (5 bases). From germline, CDR1 is LNHDA and CDR2 SQIVND (reference sequence). Between the trimmed V and J ends, which lost 3 bases and 8 bases, there was a span of 16 bases. This CDR3 is 14 amino acids long. CDR3 residues: CASSIGGGRGEAFF. The CDR3 DNA is TGTGCCAGTAGTATTGGGGGAGGGAGAGGGGAAGCTTTCTTT.

This clonotype has ten or more counts. J is TRBJ2-3 and V is TRBV6-1; D is uncertain. CDR1 and CDR2 (germline): MNHNS, SASEGT. This CDR3 contains 11 residues. Trimming removed 6 bases at V and 4 bases at J, with 5 bases between. The CDR3 loop is CASRDPDTQYF. The CDR3 nucleotides are TGTGCCAGCAGGGACCCAGATACGCAGTATTTT.

This clonotype showed up many times. One junction end does not reproduce the germline sequence, and a read error may be involved. The CDR3 coding sequence is TGTGCCAGCAGCTTGCGGCTCGGGGAGGAAGCGGGCGGCTACACCTTC. This encodes CASSLRLGEEAGGYTF. The V call is TRBV5-1, the J call TRBJ1-2; D unclear. The CDR3 is 16 amino acids. The germline V gene encodes CDR1 SGHRS and CDR2 YFSETQ.

This chain links TRBV6-5 with TRBJ2-7; D is uncertain. This CDR3 spans 14 amino acids. Trimming shortened V by 4 bases and J by 2 bases, and 12 bases separated the two germline ends. In germline, CDR1 is MNHEY, CDR2 SVGAGI. The CDR3 region has the DNA TGTGCCAGCAGTTCCCCCGTTGTCCCCTACGAGCAGTACTTC. This translates into CASSSPVVPYEQYF.

This clonotype was counted at least ten times. One end of the junction varies from germline; a read error may be responsible. CDR3 sequence: CSARGSEQYF. The CDR3 DNA sequence: TGCAGTGCAAGAGGGTCCGAGCAGTACTTC. The genes are TRBV20-1 and TRBJ2-7, with a possible D match to TRBD2 (5 bases). The CDR3 length is 10 residues. Germline CDR1 DFQATT, CDR2 SNEGSKA (reference sequence).

This clonotype was counted only a few times. A much larger clone is a single base away; this may be a read error. The chain joins TRBV2 to TRBJ2-6, with D possibly TRBD1 on 5 matching bases. Looked up from germline, CDR1 is SNHLY and CDR2 is FYNNEI. This CDR3 is 14 amino acids long. CDR3 DNA: TGTGCCAGCAAGTTAATCACTGGGGCCAACGTCCTGGCTTTC. It encodes CASKLITGANVLAF.

This clonotype was detected ten times or more. The gene calls are TRBV6-1 and TRBJ2-1; D is perhaps TRBD2 (5 bases). V lost 11 bases and J lost 1, with 12 bases in between. The CDR3 runs 13 residues. CDR1 MNHNS and CDR2 SASEGT come from the germline V gene. The CDR3 DNA is TGTGCCGGTGGCGGAGGTTCCTACAATGAGCAGTTCTTC. Protein product: CAGGGGSYNEQFF.

This clonotype has at least ten counts. The chain joins TRBV18 to TRBJ2-7; D possibly corresponds to TRBD2 (6 bases). There are 15 residues in the CDR3. The V end was cut by 6 bases, the J end by 0 bases, with 15 bases between. Germline CDR1 KGHSH, CDR2 LQKENI. The CDR3 is CASSPTSPSSYEQYF. CDR3 DNA: TGTGCCAGCTCGCCCACTAGCCCCAGCTCCTACGAGCAGTACTTC.

This clonotype was detected many times. V usage is TRBV28 and J usage is TRBJ2-1, with no clear D. The V end lost 5 bases, the J end lost 8 bases, and 10 bases lay between the germline ends. The CDR3 contains 12 residues. The germline CDR1 and CDR2 sequences are MDHEN and SYDVKM. The CDR3 here is CASSAPVDEQFF. In DNA form, the CDR3 reads TGTGCCAGCAGTGCCCCCGTGGATGAGCAGTTCTTC.

At least ten counts were recorded for this clonotype. The rearrangement joins TRBV20-1 to TRBJ2-1, with 11 bases aligning to TRBD2. V was clipped by 3 bases and J by 7 bases; unmatched bases: 5. The CDR3 totals 14 residues. Per germline, CDR1 DFQATT and CDR2 SNEGSKA (reference sequence). The CDR3 here is CSASTASGRNEQFF. The CDR3, as DNA: TGCAGTGCTAGCACGGCTAGCGGGAGGAATGAGCAGTTCTTC.

Details on this clonotype: Just one base apart from a much larger clone, this may be a read error. The rearrangement joins TRBV6-2 or TRBV6-3 to TRBJ2-1; 8 nucleotides align to TRBD2. Germline CDR1 MNHEY, CDR2 SVGEGT. The CDR3 has 14 residues. Trimming took 7 bases from V and 10 from J; bases not matched to a gene: 12. The CDR3 reads CASTGPAGVGEQFF. DNA for the CDR3: TGTGCCAGCACGGGACCAGCGGGAGTGGGGGAGCAGTTCTTC.

This clonotype has a count of ten or more. The chain carries TRBV5-1 and TRBJ2-2; 8 bases agree with TRBD1. Trimming cost V 8 bases and J 3 bases; bases outside gene matches: 9. This CDR3 spans 15 amino acids. Germline CDR1 SGHRS, CDR2 YFSETQ. The CDR3 protein is CASSFRGPDTGELFF. Here the CDR3 DNA reads TGCGCCAGTTCCTTCAGGGGGCCGGACACCGGGGAGCTGTTTTTT. Complete variable domain (other parts from reference TRBV5-1 and TRBJ2-2): KAGVTQTPRYLIKTRGQQVTLSCSPISGHRSVSWYQQTPGQGLQFLFEYFSETQRNKGNFPGRFSGRQFSNSRSEMNVSTLELGDSALYLCASSFRGPDTGELFFGEGSRLTVL.

This clonotype was found many times. This chain links TRBV4-1 with TRBJ1-1; 8 bases align to TRBD1. Germline CDR1 and CDR2: MGHRA and YSYEKL. Trimming cost V 8 bases and J 5 bases; bases outside gene matches: 7. CDR3 size: 13 residues. The CDR3 is CASRRTGRTEAFF. The CDR3 coding sequence is TGCGCCAGCCGAAGGACAGGGAGGACTGAAGCTTTCTTT.

There are many counts of this clonotype. The chain combines TRBV6-5 with TRBJ1-1; no clear D gene. Trimming removed 2 bases from V and 1 base from J, with 20 bases in between. The CDR3 sequence is 18 residues long. CDR1 and CDR2 from the germline V gene are MNHEY and SVGAGI. Written as DNA, the CDR3 is TGTGCCAGCAGTTACAACGGGAAGACGGGGTTTAGGAACACTGAAGCTTTCTTT. Translating it yields CASSYNGKTGFRNTEAFF.

This clonotype was seen repeatedly, ten times or more. The chain joins TRBV7-8 to TRBJ2-2, with 12 bases identical to TRBD2. The CDR3 contains 17 residues. CDR1 is SGHVS and CDR2 is FQNEAQ in the germline V gene. With 5 bases clipped from V and 7 bases from J, the junction kept 11 bases outside the gene matches. The CDR3 loop reads CASSPRTSGTSSGELFF. CDR3 coding DNA: TGTGCCAGCAGCCCGAGGACTAGCGGGACGTCCAGCGGGGAGCTGTTTTTT.

Ten or more counts support this clonotype. One junction end disagrees with the germline gene, perhaps due to a read error. The chain employs TRBV5-1 and TRBJ2-3; TRBD1 or TRBD2 may be the D gene (5 bases each). This CDR3 contains 17 residues. The germline V gene encodes CDR1 SGHRS and CDR2 YFSETQ. CDR3 residues: CASSLARDGVYTNTQYF. The CDR3 nucleotides are TGCGCCAGCAGCTTGGCCCGGGACGGAGTGTACACAAATACGCAGTATTTT.

This clonotype was seen at least ten times. The V call is TRBV7-3, the J call TRBJ2-1, with D perhaps assigned TRBD1 or TRBD2 (6 bases each). Looked up from germline, CDR1 is SGHTA and CDR2 is FQGTGA. The CDR3 has 16 residues. V lost 1 base and J 0 bases, leaving 10 bases between the germline ends. CDR3 loop: CASSLMWGASYNEQFF. The CDR3 DNA reads TGTGCCAGCAGCTTAATGTGGGGGGCCTCCTACAATGAGCAGTTCTTC.

This clonotype came up a few times. The chain recombines TRBV2 with TRBJ2-1, with D unresolved. Per the germline V gene, CDR1 is SNHLY and CDR2 is FYNNEI. There are 13 residues in the CDR3. The V and J ends lost 6 bases and 5 bases respectively, with 11 bases between them. The CDR3 sequence is CASSQEWNNEQFF. The CDR3 coding sequence is TGTGCCAGCAGCCAAGAGTGGAACAATGAGCAGTTCTTC.

This clonotype was picked up many times. The V call is TRBV7-3, the J call TRBJ2-7; D unresolved. Germline CDR1 SGHTA, CDR2 FQGTGA. V shed 6 bases and J shed 7 bases, with 16 bases lying between them. The CDR3 has 13 residues. The CDR3, as DNA: TGTGCCAGCAGTCTTCGGCCAGCAGAGGAGCAGTACTTC. Encoded protein: CASSLRPAEEQYF.

The chain combines TRBV28 with TRBJ2-7; 8 positions match TRBD1. CDR3 length equals 15 residues. From germline, CDR1 is MDHEN and CDR2 SYDVKM. The V segment lost 2 bases and the J segment 6 bases; nucleotides outside the gene matches: 9. The CDR3 DNA reads TGTGCCAGCAGTTTAAAGGGACAGGTGCGCTCCGAGCAGTACTTC. This translates into CASSLKGQVRSEQYF. Filled out from reference TRBV28 and TRBJ2-7, the complete variable domain reads DVKVTQSSRYLVKRTGEKVFLECVQDMDHENMFWYRQDPGLGLRLIYFSYDVKMKEKGDIPEGYSVSREKKERFSLILESASTNQTSMYLCASSLKGQVRSEQYFGPGTRLTVT.

This clonotype was seen many times. The rearrangement uses TRBV28 and TRBJ2-7; possibly TRBD1 or TRBD2 for D (5 bases each). The germline V gene has CDR1 MDHEN and CDR2 SYDVKM. V shed 3 bases and J shed 2 bases, with 14 bases lying between them. The CDR3 contains 15 residues. CDR3 in amino acids: CASSFIRDPPYEQYF. The CDR3 nucleotides are TGTGCCAGCAGTTTTATCCGGGACCCACCCTACGAGCAGTACTTC.

In its sample, this clonotype was seen a few times. V usage is TRBV27 and J usage is TRBJ2-1; TRBD2 aligns across 10 bases. V lost 4 bases and J lost 8; bases outside the gene matches: 11. The CDR3 is 16 residues long. The germline V gene has CDR1 MNHEY and CDR2 SMNVEV (reference sequence). In DNA, the CDR3 is TGTGCCAGCAGTTCGCCGTTCAGCGGGAGGGCCTATGAGCAGTTCTTC. Translated, it gives CASSSPFSGRAYEQFF.

At least ten counts were recorded for this clonotype. The rearrangement links TRBV12-3 or TRBV12-4 to TRBJ2-7; 7 bases are shared with TRBD2. The CDR3 sequence is 15 residues long. V trimming: 7 bases; J trimming: 4 bases; junction bases outside the gene matches: 13. This CDR3 is CASIPRGGSGYEQYF. CDR3 DNA sequence: TGTGCCAGCATCCCGCGGGGCGGGAGTGGGTACGAGCAGTACTTC.

This clonotype came up a few times. The V gene is TRBV10-3, the J gene TRBJ1-1; no reliable D call. This CDR3 region has 12 residues. Trimming cost V 0 bases and J 9 bases, with 8 bases left between them. The germline V gene encodes CDR1 ENHRY and CDR2 SYGVKD. The chain's CDR3 is CAISESNTKAFF. As DNA, the CDR3 is TGTGCCATCAGTGAGTCGAACACCAAAGCTTTCTTT.

As concerns this clonotype: This CDR3 fails to terminate in the conserved phenylalanine or tryptophan, so it likely reflects a read error. The limits of the CDR3 on the DNA are not certain, so only TCRdb's listed CDR3 is given. CDR3 protein: CASSILAG. The gene calls are TRBV28 and TRBJ2-7; the DNA was not used to check the table's D call, TRBD2. The CDR3 region is 8 residues in length, termini included. In germline, CDR1 is MDHEN, CDR2 SYDVKM.

This clonotype was seen ten or more times. The chain is built from TRBV19 and TRBJ2-7; possibly TRBD2 for D (6 bases). Per germline, CDR1 LNHDA and CDR2 SQIVND (reference sequence). Trimming removed 3 bases from V and 4 bases from J, with 10 bases in between. The CDR3 loop spans 13 amino acids. As DNA, the CDR3 is TGTGCCAGTAGTATGACGGGAGCATACGAGCAGTACTTC. The encoded protein is CASSMTGAYEQYF.

This clonotype came up many times. The rearrangement links TRBV27 to TRBJ2-3; 7 nucleotides match TRBD1. The V segment lost 7 bases and the J segment 1 base; nucleotides outside the gene matches: 8. The germline gives CDR1 MNHEY, CDR2 SMNVEV (reference sequence). CDR3 length equals 15 residues. This CDR3 reads CASTDRAPGTDTQYF. CDR3 DNA sequence: TGTGCCAGCACCGACAGGGCCCCTGGCACAGATACGCAGTATTTT.